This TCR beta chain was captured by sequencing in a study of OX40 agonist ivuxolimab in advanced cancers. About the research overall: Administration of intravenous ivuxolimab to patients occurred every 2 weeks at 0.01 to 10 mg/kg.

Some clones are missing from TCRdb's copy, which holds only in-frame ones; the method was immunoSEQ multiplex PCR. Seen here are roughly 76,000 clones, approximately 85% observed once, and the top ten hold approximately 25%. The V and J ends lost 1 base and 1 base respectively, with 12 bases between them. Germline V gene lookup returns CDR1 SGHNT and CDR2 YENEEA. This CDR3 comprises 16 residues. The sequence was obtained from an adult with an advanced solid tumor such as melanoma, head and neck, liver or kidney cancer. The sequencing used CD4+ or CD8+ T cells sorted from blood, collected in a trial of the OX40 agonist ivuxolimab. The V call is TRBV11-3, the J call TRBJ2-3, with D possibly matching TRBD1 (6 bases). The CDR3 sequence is CASSLGGSGGTDTQYF. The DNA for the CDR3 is TGTGCCAGCAGCTTAGGAGGGTCAGGGGGCACAGATACGCAGTATTTT.